This is a list of T cell receptor beta chains from one sample in a study of blood T cell repertoires in COVID-19. Clones were sequenced by immunoSEQ multiplex PCR, and TCRdb holds only the in-frame ones, with some missing. The data hold around 60,000 clones, with nearly 90% observed a single time. Material: peripheral blood. The receptor source for this set is a man aged 50-59 years with active COVID-19. Both conserved end residues are part of each CDR3. The D gene is left open where the match is weak. Clone sizes are given selectively: once, few, many, or a class where the clone is expanded.

TGTGCCACACGCAGACAGGTAGCCCCTATAGGGCAGCCCCAGCATTTT	CATRRQVAPIGQPQHF	-	TRBJ1-5	-	TRBV19
TGCGCCAGCTCGGGACTAGCGGGGGCCTCCTACGAGCAGTACTTC	CASSGLAGASYEQYF	few	TRBJ2-7	TRBD2	TRBV5-1
TGCAGCGTGAGCGGGGGGTCTTTTGGGGATCCCTACGAGCAGTACTTC	CSVSGGSFGDPYEQYF	-	TRBJ2-7	TRBD2	TRBV29-1
TGTGCCAGCAGCGCCGACCCCTACTCGACAGGGAATGGCTACACCTTC	CASSADPYSTGNGYTF	-	TRBJ1-2	TRBD1	TRBV9
TGTGCCAGTAGCTTAGACAGGTGGAATCAGCCCCAGCATTTT	CASSLDRWNQPQHF	once	TRBJ1-5	-	TRBV19
TGTGCCAGTAGTCCCCAGGCGTGGGCCGGGGAGCTGTTTTTT	CASSPQAWAGELFF	-	TRBJ2-2	-	TRBV19
TGTGCCTGGAGTTCTCGACAGGGGTTGAAACTGTTTTTT	CAWSSRQGLKLFF	-	TRBJ1-4	TRBD1	TRBV30
TGTGCCAGCAGCCAAGCCTCAATAGTCAATGGCTACACCTTC	CASSQASIVNGYTF	-	TRBJ1-2	-	TRBV3-1/TRBV3-2
TGTGCCAGAAGCCGACAGGGGGCAAGCGATGGCTACACCTTC	CARSRQGASDGYTF	-	TRBJ1-2	-	TRBV7-5
TGCGCCAGCAGCCAAGATAGGGAGAGACAAAACATTCAGTACTTC	CASSQDRERQNIQYF	-	TRBJ2-4	-	TRBV4-3
TGTGCCAGTAGTATGTATGGGACAGGACGAGAGACCCAGTACTTC	CASSMYGTGRETQYF	-	TRBJ2-5	TRBD1	TRBV19
TGTGCCAGCAGTCCAGGGGATTCGCAGTATTTT	CASSPGDSQYF	-	TRBJ2-3	-	TRBV6-2/TRBV6-3
TGCGCCAGCAGCGAAAGGGTGGAGGGTGAGCAGTTCTTC	CASSERVEGEQFF	-	TRBJ2-1	-	TRBV5-1
TGTGCCAGCAGCCATGGGACAGTTTATGGCTACACCTTC	CASSHGTVYGYTF	-	TRBJ1-2	TRBD1	TRBV14
TGTGCCAGCTCACCAAATCCCCAGGGGGACTACACCTTC	CASSPNPQGDYTF	-	TRBJ1-2	TRBD1	TRBV18
TGTGCCACAAGGAGGTTATACTCCTACGAGCAGTACTTC	CATRRLYSYEQYF	-	TRBJ2-7	-	TRBV12-3/TRBV12-4
TGTGCCAGCAGTCCCCAGGGGTATGGTACTGAGACCCAGTACTTC	CASSPQGYGTETQYF	-	TRBJ2-5	-	TRBV27